The rows below give T cell receptor beta chains drawn from one sample of a study of cytomegalovirus exposure and HLA in healthy donors. The assay was immunoSEQ multiplex PCR, and TCRdb's table has in-frame clones only and misses some. The sample has roughly 240,000 clones; just under 80% are singletons. Sequencing was done on a sample of PBMCs. Receptors were obtained from a boy aged 10-17 years in good health and CMV-seronegative. The CDR3 runs from the conserved cysteine through the conserved F or W. Fields, in order: CDR3 length, clone size, V gene, CDR3 protein. The size entry is marked missing in some rows and otherwise reads once, few, many or a size class.

>13|NA|TRBV15
CATSQGTGYEQYF
>20|NA|TRBV23-1
CASSQSIGPAGGRFQETQYF
>14|NA|TRBV13
CASSWGGSNYGYTF
>16|NA|TRBV19
CASSIVENRGIGGYTF
>14|NA|TRBV7-8
CASSPPGLAAEQYF
>14|once|TRBV19
CASRDTGSSYEQYF
>12|NA|TRBV29-1
CSVVHNPTGAFF
>16|NA|TRBV5-1
CASSLGRRQANYGYTF
>16|NA|TRBV6-6
CASSYLQTGNSYGYTF
>12|NA|TRBV2
CASSVINSPLHF
>16|NA|TRBV23-1
CASSQLIPGQGNRAFF
>13|NA|TRBV19
CASSIGRSGEQYF
>14|NA|TRBV11-2
CASSFGTSVGEQYF
>14|NA|TRBV27
CASSPRTGGEPQHF
>15|once|TRBV6-1
CASSPGGGLKGGYTF
>17|NA|TRBV19
CASSIVGLSTPFNEQFF
>15|NA|TRBV10-1
CASSESPGGWETQYF
>12|few|TRBV13
CASGTGSHEQYF
>13|NA|TRBV10-3
CAISGDSRETQYF
>14|NA|TRBV11-2
CASSQLTGMGEQYF
>15|once|TRBV5-1
CASSLAAGTAYGYTF
>13|NA|TRBV6-1
CASSTGGYTEAFF
>13|NA|TRBV14
CASSQGGNTEAFF
>14|NA|TRBV7-2
CASTGLAGQETQYF
>16|NA|TRBV6-1
CASSEDSTGGPEKLFF
>22|NA|TRBV13
CASSLNPRGQGARAANTGELFF
>13|NA|TRBV29-1
CSVRGVSNEKLFF
>12|NA|TRBV30
CASDRGNTEAFF
>13|NA|TRBV6-4
CASSTGSNYGYTF
>14|NA|TRBV2
CASSSDRDGNTIYF
>14|NA|TRBV2
CASSVRGNNSPLHF
>15|NA|TRBV5-4
CASSSGLAGAETQYF
>14|NA|TRBV5-1
CASSLAPVQETQYF
>12|few|TRBV6-1
CASSAGDTEAFF
>16|NA|TRBV19
CASSPQGGPSYNEQFF
>14|few|TRBV9
CASSVEEGRKGYTF
>17|NA|TRBV4-1
CASSQDMPGTSTDTQYF
>14|once|TRBV6-5
CASRPGQGGYGYTF
>15|NA|TRBV14
CASSHTGSYNYGYTF
>13|NA|TRBV30
CAWGQKGARGYTF